These 31 T cell receptor beta chains came from one sample sequenced in a study of response to subunit inactivated influenza vaccine. TCRdb recomputed calls from the RT-PCR reads with MiXCR, one row per CDR3 protein. The sample yields hundreds of thousands of distinct CDR3 sequences, about 25% seen once. The input for sequencing was CD4+ T cells sorted from PBMCs, taken 5 days after vaccination. All receptors come from a man aged 50 to 60 who received an inactivated influenza vaccine.

J is TRBJ2-2 and V is TRBV12-3 or TRBV12-4; D unclear. The CDR3 spans 13 residues. V was pared by 2 bases and J by 5 bases, with 6 bases between. CDR3 region: CASSLIATGELFF. As DNA, the CDR3 is TGTGCCAGCAGTTTAATAGCAACCGGGGAGCTGTTTTTT.

The gene calls are TRBV5-5 and TRBJ1-2; the D gene is possibly TRBD1 (6 bases). V gave up 4 bases and J gave up 7 bases, with 14 bases separating them. Germline loops: CDR1 SGHKS, CDR2 YYEKEE (reference sequence). The CDR3 loop spans 13 amino acids. The chain's CDR3 is CASSLQGRGGYTF. DNA of the CDR3: TGTGCCAGCAGCCTCCAGGGGAGAGGTGGCTACACCTTC.

Regarding this clonotype: At one of its ends the junction is not consistent with the germline gene, which may arise from a read error. The V gene is TRBV28, the J gene TRBJ2-3; 8 bases match TRBD2. CDR3 size: 12 residues. Germline CDR1 is MDHEN and CDR2 is SYDVKM. DNA for the CDR3: TGTTCCAGCAGTTTACCTAGCGGGACGCAGTATTTT. Translation: CSSSLPSGTQYF.

This sequence joins TRBV30 and TRBJ1-1; D remains ambiguous. With 3 bases removed from V and 1 base from J, the gap between germline ends came to 9 bases. CDR1 is GTSNPN, CDR2 SVGIG, per germline (reference sequence). This CDR3 is built from 13 residues. The DNA of the CDR3 is TGTGCCTGGAGGTATGTACGGAACACTGAAGCTTTCTTT. It translates to CAWRYVRNTEAFF.

This clonotype has just one count. The V call is TRBV15, the J call TRBJ2-6; D is undetermined. The CDR3 covers 16 residues. Germline V gene lookup returns CDR1 LNHNV and CDR2 YYDKDF (reference sequence). V was pared by 5 bases and J by 0 bases, with 11 bases between. This CDR3 reads CATSSNIRSGANVLTF. The DNA of the CDR3 is TGTGCCACCAGCTCAAATATCCGCTCTGGGGCCAACGTCCTGACTTTC. Filled out from reference TRBV15 and TRBJ2-6, the complete variable domain reads DAMVIQNPRYQVTQFGKPVTLSCSQTLNHNVMYWYQQKSSQAPKLLFHYYDKDFNNEADTPDNFQSRRPNTSFCFLDIRSPGLGDTAMYLCATSSNIRSGANVLTFGAGSRLTVL.

This chain links TRBV7-2 with TRBJ2-7; tentative D call: TRBD2 (5 bases). V lost 3 bases and J 0 bases, leaving 12 bases between the germline ends. This CDR3 spans 15 amino acids. Germline V gene data show CDR1 as SGHTA and CDR2 as FQGNSA. The CDR3 DNA reads as TGTGCCAGCAGCTTTAAAGCGGAGAGCTCCTACGAGCAGTACTTC. Its protein product is CASSFKAESSYEQYF.

The genes are TRBV5-6 and TRBJ1-2; no reliable D call. Germline CDR1 and CDR2: SGHDT and YYEEEE. Trimming shortened V by 3 bases and J by 2 bases, and 11 bases separated the two germline ends. This CDR3 region has 14 residues. In nucleotides, the CDR3 is TGTGCCAGCAGCTGGGCGGGATTCAACTATGGCTACACCTTC. This sequence encodes CASSWAGFNYGYTF.

The chain recombines TRBV6-5 with TRBJ1-1; D is ambiguous. CDR1 and CDR2 from the germline V gene are MNHEY and SVGAGI. Between the trimmed V and J ends, which lost 2 bases and 6 bases, there was a span of 13 bases. The CDR3 spans 14 residues. CDR3 amino acids: CASSYGGSVAEAFF. The CDR3 nucleotides read TGTGCCAGCAGTTACGGTGGATCCGTAGCTGAAGCTTTCTTT.

This clonotype has only a few counts. The rearrangement uses TRBV5-1 and TRBJ2-3; no definite D call. Germline CDR1 is SGHRS and CDR2 is YFSETQ. Trimming stripped 4 bases from V and 0 bases from J, with 9 bases between. The CDR3 extends over 14 amino acids. The CDR3 coding sequence is TGCGCCAGCAGCCCGGTCGGGAGCACAGATACGCAGTATTTT. Protein sequence: CASSPVGSTDTQYF.

This clonotype was detected a few times. The V gene is TRBV11-2, the J gene TRBJ1-6; the D is unclear. Trimming took off 5 bases at V and 1 base at J, with 18 bases between the two ends. This CDR3 contains 18 residues. The germline V gene encodes CDR1 SGHAT and CDR2 FQNNGV. This CDR3 is CASSPTGSPRSYNSPLHF. The CDR3 region has the DNA TGTGCCAGCAGCCCGACTGGGTCACCCCGGTCCTATAATTCACCCCTCCACTTT.

The V gene is TRBV28, the J gene TRBJ2-5; TRBD2 agrees at 9 bases. Germline assignment: CDR1 MDHEN and CDR2 SYDVKM. CDR3 length: 16 amino acids. Germline trimming cut 5 bases from V and 5 bases from J; bases unmatched to any gene: 12. The CDR3 DNA reads as TGTGCCAGCAGTAAAATAGCGGGAGTCTTGGCGGAGACCCAGTACTTC. Its translation: CASSKIAGVLAETQYF.

Notes on this clonotype: A much larger clone lies a single base off, so this may be a read error. The gene calls are TRBV6-2 or TRBV6-3 and TRBJ2-3; 8 bases fit TRBD2. CDR3 length: 15 amino acids. In germline, CDR1 is MNHEY, CDR2 SVGEGT. The junction had 8 bases not matched to a gene; V was cut back by 7 bases and J by 2 bases. CDR3: CASKDNSGATDTQYF. The CDR3 DNA follows: TGTGCCAGCAAAGATAATAGCGGGGCCACAGATACGCAGTATTTT.

The chain combines TRBV10-3 with TRBJ2-2, with D possibly called TRBD1 or TRBD2 (6 bases each). The CDR3 sequence is 16 residues long. The germline CDR1 and CDR2 sequences are ENHRY and SYGVKD. The germline V and J ends were trimmed by 3 bases and 5 bases, with 16 bases remaining between them. The CDR3 DNA follows: TGTGCCATCAGTGAAGGGGGGATAGGAGGAACCGGGGAGCTGTTTTTT. Protein sequence: CAISEGGIGGTGELFF.

As regards this clonotype: The junction and the germline gene differ at one end; a read error may be behind it. The chain recombines TRBV2 with TRBJ2-4; no firm D call. Germline lookup yields CDR1 SNHLY and CDR2 FYNNEI. This CDR3 has 13 amino acids. The CDR3 DNA sequence: TGTGCAAGCAGCATCGAGGCCAAAAACATTCAGTACTTC. Its translation is CASSIEAKNIQYF.

The chain combines TRBV6-1 with TRBJ1-1; D is unclear. Germline V CDR1 and CDR2: MNHNS, SASEGT. The CDR3 length is 13 residues. With 7 bases removed from V and 0 bases from J, the gap between germline ends came to 9 bases. In nucleotides, the CDR3 is TGTGCCAGCACCGGACCCCTGAACACTGAAGCTTTCTTT. It codes for CASTGPLNTEAFF.

The rearrangement links TRBV5-1 to TRBJ2-1; TRBD2 is a possible D gene (5 bases). The germline V gene encodes CDR1 SGHRS and CDR2 YFSETQ. Trimming removed 0 bases at V and 6 bases at J, with 13 bases between. The CDR3 is made up of 15 amino acids. CDR3 loop: CASSLVGNRGNEQFF. CDR3 in DNA: TGCGCCAGCAGCTTGGTGGGGAATCGGGGCAATGAGCAGTTCTTC.

This clonotype was observed a handful of times. The rearrangement joins TRBV5-1 to TRBJ2-5, with TRBD1 matching over 10 bases. The length of the CDR3 is 15 residues. Germline V CDR1 and CDR2: SGHRS, YFSETQ. The J segment lost 3 bases and the V segment lost 4 bases, leaving 6 bases of the junction unmatched. In DNA, the CDR3 is TGCGCCAGCAGCAGAGCCGGGACAGGGGAAGAGACCCAGTACTTC. Its protein is CASSRAGTGEETQYF.

This sequence joins TRBV19 and TRBJ2-2; the D is unclear. The CDR3 runs to 12 residues. V was cut by 7 bases and J by 3 bases, with 6 bases left in between. Germline CDR1 is LNHDA and CDR2 is SQIVND (reference sequence). This chain's CDR3 is CASTLYTGELFF. The DNA of the CDR3 is TGTGCCAGTACTCTTTACACCGGGGAGCTGTTTTTT.

This clonotype occurred a few times. This chain links TRBV5-1 with TRBJ2-7; 7 bases fit TRBD1. Germline V gene lookup returns CDR1 SGHRS and CDR2 YFSETQ. The CDR3 has 13 residues. The ends lost 5 bases at V and 4 bases at J; junction bases unmatched: 6. The CDR3 sequence is CASRVGGQYEQYF. The DNA for the CDR3 is TGCGCCAGCAGAGTAGGGGGCCAGTACGAGCAGTACTTC.

The V gene is TRBV6-2 or TRBV6-3, the J gene TRBJ1-3; 9 bases fit TRBD1. The length of the CDR3 is 14 residues. The V segment lost 6 bases and the J segment 2 bases; nucleotides outside the gene matches: 2. CDR1 and CDR2 (germline): MNHEY, SVGEGT. The CDR3 DNA sequence: TGTGCCAGCAGAACAGGGGGCACTGGAAACACCATATATTTT. This gives the protein CASRTGGTGNTIYF.

This sequence joins TRBV7-2 and TRBJ2-5, with TRBD2 matching over 9 bases. V dropped 1 base and J dropped 5; count of bases not matched to a gene: 2. The germline V gene has CDR1 SGHTA and CDR2 FQGNSA. This CDR3 comprises 14 residues. The CDR3 loop is CASSLGGRVETQYF. The CDR3 region has the DNA TGTGCCAGCAGCTTAGGCGGGAGGGTCGAGACCCAGTACTTC. The full variable domain, in which reference TRBV7-2 and TRBJ2-5 provide the parts outside the CDR3, is GAGVSQSPSNKVTEKGKDVELRCDPISGHTALYWYRQSLGQGLEFLIYFQGNSAPDKSGLPSDRFSAERTGGSVSTLTIQRTQQEDSAVYLCASSLGGRVETQYFGPGTRLLVL.

The chain combines TRBV12-3 or TRBV12-4 with TRBJ1-1; D is perhaps TRBD1 (6 bases). Trimming took 7 bases from V and 3 from J, leaving 15 bases between them. The CDR3 covers 14 residues. CDR3 in DNA: TGTGCCAGCATAAAGTTTTCAGGGGACACTGAAGCTTTCTTT. Translation gives CASIKFSGDTEAFF.

The rearrangement links TRBV5-1 to TRBJ2-5; possible D gene TRBD1, 5 bases. The V and J ends lost 0 bases and 6 bases respectively, with 12 bases between them. Germline V lookup: CDR1 SGHRS, CDR2 YFSETQ. The CDR3 loop spans 14 amino acids. CDR3 in DNA: TGCGCCAGCAGCTTGGAGGCAGGGTTAAAGACCCAGTACTTC. Encoded protein: CASSLEAGLKTQYF.

The gene calls are TRBV20-1 and TRBJ2-7; D is unresolved. The CDR3 has 14 amino acids. Trimming took off 1 base at V and 5 bases at J, with 15 bases between the two ends. CDR1 is DFQATT and CDR2 is SNEGSKA in the germline V gene (reference sequence). CDR3 residues: CSARGPLGSHEQYF. DNA for the CDR3: TGCAGTGCTAGAGGCCCCCTCGGCTCTCACGAGCAGTACTTC.

A few counts support this clonotype. The chain has TRBV10-3 and TRBJ2-7, with 7 nucleotides matching TRBD1. The germline gives CDR1 ENHRY, CDR2 SYGVKD. The CDR3 is made up of 13 amino acids. V lost 6 bases, J lost 0 bases, and 2 bases stayed unmatched. The CDR3 bases are TGTGCCATCAGGAGACAGGGCTCCTACGAGCAGTACTTC. Translated, it gives CAIRRQGSYEQYF.

The chain joins TRBV7-9 to TRBJ2-7; 7 nucleotides agree with TRBD2. Trimming at V came to 4 bases and at J to 9 bases, leaving 9 bases not matched to a gene. CDR1 and CDR2 (germline): SEHNR, FQNEAQ (reference sequence). CDR3 size: 13 residues. DNA of the CDR3: TGTGCCAGCAGCTCCGACAGTCCGGGGGGGCAGTACTTC. Amino acid sequence: CASSSDSPGGQYF.

V gene TRBV29-1 combines with J gene TRBJ1-6; D not certain. With 6 bases removed from V and 5 bases from J, the gap between germline ends came to 11 bases. The CDR3 is made up of 13 amino acids. The germline V gene has CDR1 SQVTM and CDR2 ANQGSEA. The DNA of the CDR3 is TGCAGCGTCCGAGTGGCGGATAATTCACCCCTCCACTTT. It translates to CSVRVADNSPLHF.

This clonotype was recorded a few times. Its ends do not fully match the called genes, so a read error is possible. The chain is built from TRBV6-2 or TRBV6-3 and TRBJ2-3; D unresolved. This CDR3 is built from 15 residues. Germline V CDR1 and CDR2: MNHEY, SVGEGT. CDR3 loop: CASIDDAHSTDTQCF. In DNA form, the CDR3 reads TGTGCCAGCATAGACGACGCGCACAGCACAGATACGCAGTGTTTT.

The chain uses TRBV7-8 and TRBJ2-1; TRBD2 agrees at 13 bases. The CDR3 has 15 amino acids. The V gene end was trimmed by 4 bases and the J gene end by 6 bases; junction bases not matched to a gene: 3. CDR1 and CDR2 (germline): SGHVS, FQNEAQ. The CDR3 DNA sequence: TGTGCCAGCAGCTCCGGACTAGCGGGAGCCAATGAGCAGTTCTTC. This translates into CASSSGLAGANEQFF.

This clonotype was counted a few times. The CDR3 DNA sequence: TGCAGCGTAGACAGGACAGGGAGCGGGTCCTACGAGCAGTACTTC. This gives the protein CSVDRTGSGSYEQYF. The rearrangement links TRBV29-1 to TRBJ2-7, with 8 bases lining up with TRBD1. The junction had 11 bases not matched to a gene; V was cut back by 6 bases and J by 1 base. The CDR3 loop spans 15 amino acids. Germline CDR1 and CDR2: SQVTM and ANQGSEA.

This clonotype was observed a handful of times. The gene calls are TRBV4-3 and TRBJ2-1; 13 bases agree with TRBD2. The CDR3 length is 18 residues. V shed 6 bases, J shed 0 bases, and the junction held 8 bases outside the gene matches. Germline CDR1 LGHNA, CDR2 YSLEER. CDR3 in amino acids: CASSFGGLAGFSYNEQFF. The CDR3 DNA follows: TGCGCCAGCAGTTTTGGGGGACTAGCGGGGTTCTCCTACAATGAGCAGTTCTTC.